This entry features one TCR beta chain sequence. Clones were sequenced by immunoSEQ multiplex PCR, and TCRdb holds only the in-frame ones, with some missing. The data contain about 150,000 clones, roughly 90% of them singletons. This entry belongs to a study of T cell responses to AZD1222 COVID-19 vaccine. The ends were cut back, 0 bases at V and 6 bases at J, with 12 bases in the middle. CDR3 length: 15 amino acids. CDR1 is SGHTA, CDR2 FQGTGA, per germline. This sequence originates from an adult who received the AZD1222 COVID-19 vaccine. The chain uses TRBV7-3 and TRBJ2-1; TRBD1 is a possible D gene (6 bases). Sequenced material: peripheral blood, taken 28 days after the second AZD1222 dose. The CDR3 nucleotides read TGTGCCAGCAGCTTAACTGCAGGGGCGACCAATGAGCAGTTCTTC. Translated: CASSLTAGATNEQFF.